The TCR beta chain described here comes from a study of blood T cells in healthy people across ages. This clonotype was picked up a small number of times. The antigen remains undetermined. Primers used in a second PCR of roughly 7 to 12 cycles were a sample-barcoded 5' primer and a J-beta primer mix. One entry per CDR3 protein, called by TCRdb with MiXCR from the 5' RACE reads. The sample holds over a million distinct CDR3 sequences, 42% seen once. Study-level results: Diversity of TCR beta per million T cells declined in a roughly linear way with age.

CDR3 length equals 17 residues. Germline V gene data show CDR1 as LGHDT and CDR2 as YNNKEL (reference sequence). The trim removed 0 bases at V and 3 bases at J, leaving 11 bases unmatched. The chain has TRBV3-1 and TRBJ2-7, with TRBD1 matching over 7 bases. The clonotype originates from a woman younger than 35 in good health. The sequenced sample consisted of blood. CDR3 in DNA: TGTGCCAGCAGCCAAGAATCGACAGGGAAGGGTATCTACGAGCAGTACTTC. It translates to CASSQESTGKGIYEQYF.